This is a list of T cell receptor beta chains from one sample in a study of T cells after yellow fever vaccination. TCRdb independently ran MiXCR on the 5' RACE reads; one entry per CDR3 protein. The sample has some 600,000 distinct CDR3 sequences; 9% to 15% are singletons. This specimen consisted of PBMCs, obtained on the day of the yellow fever booster vaccination. Source of these receptors: a man in his thirties or forties who received the YFV17D yellow fever vaccine. The CDR3 runs from the conserved cysteine through the conserved F or W. D genes are given only for firm matches. Clone sizes are given selectively: once, few, many, or a class where the clone is expanded.

j_call: TRBJ2-3; clone_size: few; d_call: TRBD2; v_call: TRBV7-2; cdr3_aa: CASSLEPSGYTQYF; cdr3_nt: TGTGCCAGCAGCTTAGAACCTAGCGGATATACGCAGTATTTT
j_call: TRBJ2-2; clone_size: -; d_call: TRBD2; v_call: TRBV20-1; cdr3_aa: CCASRLAGATNTGELFF; cdr3_nt: TGCTGTGCTAGTCGACTAGCGGGAGCCACGAACACCGGGGAGCTGTTTTTT
j_call: TRBJ1-3; clone_size: few; d_call: TRBD1; v_call: TRBV7-2; cdr3_aa: CASSLTGGANGNTIYF; cdr3_nt: TGTGCCAGCAGCTTAACAGGGGGCGCGAATGGAAACACCATATATTTT
j_call: TRBJ2-1; clone_size: -; d_call: TRBD1; v_call: TRBV7-9; cdr3_aa: CASSSDRGLDNEQFF; cdr3_nt: TGTGCCAGCAGCTCCGACAGGGGGCTCGACAATGAGCAGTTCTTC
j_call: TRBJ2-7; clone_size: -; d_call: TRBD1; v_call: TRBV10-3; cdr3_aa: CALGEGQGPHEQYF; cdr3_nt: TGTGCCCTTGGAGAGGGACAGGGGCCCCACGAGCAGTACTTC
j_call: TRBJ2-6; clone_size: -; d_call: -; v_call: TRBV5-4; cdr3_aa: CASSYENTGANVLTF; cdr3_nt: TGTGCCAGCAGTTACGAAAACACTGGGGCCAACGTCCTGACTTTC
j_call: TRBJ2-3; clone_size: -; d_call: TRBD2; v_call: TRBV27; cdr3_aa: CASSFRLAVSTDTQYF; cdr3_nt: TGTGCCAGCAGCTTTCGACTAGCGGTTAGCACAGATACGCAGTATTTT
j_call: TRBJ1-5; clone_size: -; d_call: TRBD1; v_call: TRBV30; cdr3_aa: CAWSVLGQSNQPQHF; cdr3_nt: TGTGCCTGGAGTGTACTGGGACAGAGCAATCAGCCCCAGCATTTT
j_call: TRBJ1-5; clone_size: many; d_call: -; v_call: TRBV6-2/TRBV6-3; cdr3_aa: CASSYSPGTPVGVGNQPQHF; cdr3_nt: TGTGCCAGCAGTTACTCACCAGGAACGCCGGTGGGGGTGGGCAATCAGCCCCAGCATTTT
j_call: TRBJ1-1; clone_size: -; d_call: -; v_call: TRBV6-1; cdr3_aa: CASIRHSRGTEAFF; cdr3_nt: TGTGCCAGCATACGACATTCCCGGGGCACTGAAGCTTTCTTT
j_call: TRBJ2-5; clone_size: -; d_call: -; v_call: TRBV7-8; cdr3_aa: CASAPFSRETQYF; cdr3_nt: TGTGCCAGCGCCCCATTTTCTCGAGAGACCCAGTACTTC
j_call: TRBJ2-2; clone_size: -; d_call: TRBD2; v_call: TRBV6-5; cdr3_aa: CASSYPTGGPNTGELFF; cdr3_nt: TGTGCCAGCAGTTACCCGACGGGGGGTCCAAACACCGGGGAGCTGTTTTTT
j_call: TRBJ2-7; clone_size: -; d_call: TRBD1; v_call: TRBV5-5; cdr3_aa: CASSSADRAHEQYF; cdr3_nt: TGTGCCAGCAGCTCGGCGGACAGGGCCCACGAGCAGTACTTC
j_call: TRBJ2-1; clone_size: few; d_call: -; v_call: TRBV7-2; cdr3_aa: CASSLDGTSYNEQFF; cdr3_nt: TGTGCCAGCAGCTTAGACGGGACAAGTTACAATGAGCAGTTCTTC
j_call: TRBJ2-3; clone_size: many; d_call: -; v_call: TRBV6-2/TRBV6-3; cdr3_aa: CASSGDSTDTQYF; cdr3_nt: TGTGCCAGCAGTGGGGACTCAACAGATACGCAGTATTTT
j_call: TRBJ2-3; clone_size: -; d_call: -; v_call: TRBV7-3; cdr3_aa: CASSLTGAGTDTQYF; cdr3_nt: TGTGCCAGCAGCTTAACTGGGGCAGGCACAGATACGCAGTATTTT
j_call: TRBJ2-1; clone_size: -; d_call: -; v_call: TRBV7-2; cdr3_aa: CASSSIQKSGEQFF; cdr3_nt: TGTGCCAGCAGCTCAATCCAGAAGAGCGGTGAGCAGTTCTTC
j_call: TRBJ2-7; clone_size: -; d_call: TRBD2; v_call: TRBV5-1; cdr3_aa: CASSLVLAGPSYEQYF; cdr3_nt: TGCGCCAGCAGCTTGGTCCTAGCGGGACCCTCCTACGAGCAGTACTTC
j_call: TRBJ2-5; clone_size: few; d_call: -; v_call: TRBV29-1; cdr3_aa: CSVDTQETQYF; cdr3_nt: TGCAGCGTTGACACCCAAGAGACCCAGTACTTC
j_call: TRBJ1-6; clone_size: -; d_call: -; v_call: TRBV14; cdr3_aa: CASSLGVSPLHF; cdr3_nt: TGTGCCAGCAGCCTGGGTGTATCACCCCTCCACTTT
j_call: TRBJ2-7; clone_size: few; d_call: -; v_call: TRBV7-9; cdr3_aa: CASGMGVDGPYEQYF; cdr3_nt: TGTGCCAGCGGGATGGGAGTGGACGGACCCTACGAGCAGTACTTC
j_call: TRBJ2-7; clone_size: -; d_call: -; v_call: TRBV4-3; cdr3_aa: CASSQDQSYEQYF; cdr3_nt: TGCGCCAGCAGCCAAGATCAGAGCTACGAGCAGTACTTC
j_call: TRBJ2-3; clone_size: -; d_call: TRBD2; v_call: TRBV5-1; cdr3_aa: CASSGLAGRQDTQYF; cdr3_nt: TGCGCCAGCAGCGGACTAGCGGGCCGTCAAGATACGCAGTATTTT
j_call: TRBJ2-1; clone_size: many; d_call: TRBD2; v_call: TRBV12-5; cdr3_aa: CASGLSGANEQFF; cdr3_nt: TGTGCTAGTGGTTTGAGCGGGGCCAATGAGCAGTTCTTC
j_call: TRBJ2-1; clone_size: many; d_call: TRBD2; v_call: TRBV7-8; cdr3_aa: CASSSRTRYNEQFF; cdr3_nt: TGTGCCAGCAGCTCCAGGACTAGATACAATGAGCAGTTCTTC
j_call: TRBJ1-2; clone_size: -; d_call: -; v_call: TRBV7-6; cdr3_aa: CASSPEDRGYGYTF; cdr3_nt: TGTGCCAGCAGCCCTGAAGACCGAGGCTATGGCTACACCTTC
j_call: TRBJ2-7; clone_size: few; d_call: -; v_call: TRBV12-3/TRBV12-4; cdr3_aa: CASRGVGYEQYF; cdr3_nt: TGTGCCAGCAGGGGGGTCGGATACGAGCAGTACTTC
j_call: TRBJ2-1; clone_size: -; d_call: -; v_call: TRBV20-1; cdr3_aa: CSAKLASYNEQFF; cdr3_nt: TGCAGTGCAAAACTAGCCTCCTACAATGAGCAGTTCTTC
j_call: TRBJ2-5; clone_size: -; d_call: TRBD2; v_call: TRBV15; cdr3_aa: CATSRGLAGVDFQETQYF; cdr3_nt: TGTGCCACCAGCAGAGGTTTAGCGGGAGTGGATTTCCAAGAGACCCAGTACTTC
j_call: TRBJ1-1; clone_size: few; d_call: -; v_call: TRBV6-1; cdr3_aa: CASSERGPNTEAFF; cdr3_nt: TGTGCCAGCAGTGAAAGGGGCCCTAACACTGAAGCTTTCTTT
j_call: TRBJ2-7; clone_size: few; d_call: TRBD2; v_call: TRBV5-4; cdr3_aa: CASSGLAGGLVYEQYF; cdr3_nt: TGTGCCAGCAGCGGACTAGCGGGAGGGCTGGTCTACGAGCAGTACTTC
j_call: TRBJ2-5; clone_size: few; d_call: TRBD2; v_call: TRBV9; cdr3_aa: CASSVATSGIQETQYF; cdr3_nt: TGTGCCAGCAGCGTAGCTACTAGCGGGATCCAAGAGACCCAGTACTTC
j_call: TRBJ2-2; clone_size: -; d_call: TRBD1; v_call: TRBV12-3/TRBV12-4; cdr3_aa: CASSPGQGEGTGELFF; cdr3_nt: TGTGCCAGCAGTCCTGGACAGGGGGAGGGCACCGGGGAGCTGTTTTTT
j_call: TRBJ2-3; clone_size: many; d_call: -; v_call: TRBV29-1; cdr3_aa: CSAGGQQGADTQYF; cdr3_nt: TGCAGCGCCGGGGGGCAGCAGGGAGCAGATACGCAGTATTTT